This T cell receptor beta chain appears in the sequencing data of a study of blood T cell repertoires in COVID-19. For the study at large: Samples representing acute and convalescent COVID-19 were sourced from the United States, Italy and Spain. The cDNA or gDNA used as material had been derived from T cells, B-cell-depleted T cells, or PBMCs.

In the study's own analysis: Estimation of nucleated cell counts was performed using reference gene primer amplification. The data were produced by immunoSEQ multiplex PCR, yet TCRdb's version contains in-frame clones alone and is incomplete. V, J and clone size derive from that table, while D and trimming were established from the DNA sequence. The sample includes under 70,000 clones, over 75% of them seen just once. The CDR3 is made up of 14 amino acids. Germline values: CDR1 ENHRY, CDR2 SYGVKD. Trimming shortened V by 6 bases and J by 4 bases, and 13 bases separated the two germline ends. Sequencing was performed on peripheral blood. This clonotype was obtained from a human donor with active COVID-19. The donor label of this sample is uncertain. The V call is TRBV10-3, the J call TRBJ1-3; D is uncertain. The CDR3 is CAIRYSPSGNTIYF. CDR3 DNA sequence: TGTGCCATCAGGTACTCCCCTTCGGGAAACACCATATATTTT.